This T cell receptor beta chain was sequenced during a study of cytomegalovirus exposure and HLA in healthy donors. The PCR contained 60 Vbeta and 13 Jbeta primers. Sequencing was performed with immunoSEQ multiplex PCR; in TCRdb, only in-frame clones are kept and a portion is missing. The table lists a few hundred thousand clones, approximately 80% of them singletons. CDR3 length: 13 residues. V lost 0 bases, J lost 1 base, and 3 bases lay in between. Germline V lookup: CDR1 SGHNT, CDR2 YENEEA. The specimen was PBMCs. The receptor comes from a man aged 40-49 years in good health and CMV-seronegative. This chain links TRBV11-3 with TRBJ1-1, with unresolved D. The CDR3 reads CASSLDQNTEAFF. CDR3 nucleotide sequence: TGTGCCAGCAGCTTAGATCAGAACACTGAAGCTTTCTTT.